The source of this T cell receptor (beta chain) is a study of shared clonotypes between healthy human individuals (TCRdb year 2020). In the study overall: The cohort comprised a couple of women and a few men aged 18 to 49 years. To estimate repertoire size and how much clonotype sharing occurs between individuals, the study deeply sequenced the blood TCR repertoires of 4 to 6 healthy adults. Each donor's leukapheresis produced roughly between roughly 0.9 and 9 billion PBMCs. For each donor, CD4 naive and CD4 memory were each given three plates, CD8 naive was given two plates, and CD8 memory was given one plate. Different laboratories and diverse techniques were used to prepare libraries and sequence TCR repertoires, to increase sequencing depth and limit assay-specific biases.

Healthy HIV-negative adults with no recently reported acute infections or vaccinations were included as donors. Every donor was a Caucasian adult residing in Nashville, Tennessee, USA. CD4+ T cells were enriched through magnetic negative selection, after which naive cells were positively selected on CD45RA and the remaining negative fraction served as the memory subset. After blood collection by leukapheresis, PBMCs were isolated using Ficoll-Histopaque density gradient centrifugation and then cryopreserved in the vapor phase of liquid nitrogen. Analytical flow cytometry was used to check the purity and quantity of every magnetically sorted T cell population. Genomic DNA was isolated from each sorted fraction and quantified by UV absorbance on a Nanodrop 2000c. TCR CDR3 regions were amplified from genomic DNA by multiplex PCR using the deep immunoSEQ assay. Genomic DNA extracted from each cell subset was distributed evenly over all wells of several immunoSEQ 96-well plates, and each plate served as one replicate. For sorted subsets, roughly 0.2 ug genomic DNA, equal to 30,000 to 35,000 T cell genomes, was loaded into each replicate PCR. The purified libraries were quantified using a Qubit 3.0 fluorometer, sized with a Bioanalyzer 2100, and then quantified again using the KAPA Library Quantification kit. Each immunoSEQ 96-well plate was sequenced on its own single-read 150-cycle Illumina NextSeq 550 flow cell. The published analysis was carried out like this. Because only junctional sequences without quality scores were contained in the immunoSEQ output, filtering matching that applied to full-length reads could not be performed. Sequences were annotated with PyIR, a Python wrapper for IgBLAST v1.9, and V/J genes and CDR3 were assigned using IMGT germline references. Reads were filtered out if the reads had weak V/J assignments (E-value above 1e-6), no CDR3, stop codons, out-of-frame junctions, or ambiguous translated residues. A V3J clonotype was defined by an identical inferred V gene, J gene, and CDR3 amino acid sequence. Percentage overlap between repertoires was computed as shared unique clonotypes divided by the size of the smaller repertoire. Three approaches were used to assess repertoire richness: RTK rarefaction, the Chao1 estimator, and Recon v2.1 estimates of unobserved clonotypes. Generation probabilities for all TCRbeta clonotypes obtained by the gDNA method from a handful of donors were computed using OLGA. Entries here come from immuneACCESS through TCRdb and include only in-frame sequences with V and J called. Some clones fail to appear in such tables; in the studies checked, an unresolved V gene covers under half of the shortfall, and the cause of the remainder is unknown. V and J calls and clone size are given by that table; D and trimming were obtained from the DNA. This sample has roughly 2,500,000 clones in its table, and roughly 93% of those were observed once. Approximately 0.35% of the sample rests with the top ten.

Comments on this clone: This clone's antigen is unknown. Base qualities are not provided; no much larger clone lies one nucleotide away.

Here is what the overall study found, with its caveats: Because the study included only a small number of donors, the genetic and exposure-history diversity represented was limited. Rarefaction of sorted-subset datasets indicated incomplete sequencing despite the large sequencing depth. Higher generation probabilities were observed for clonotypes shared by all four sorted-subset donors than for non-shared clonotypes. Sampling was restricted to blood, and TCR repertoires in tissues likely differ from the TCR repertoires found in blood. Pairwise subsampling led to the expectation that sequencing depth would affect the degree of clonotype sharing among donors. Estimated clonotype richness was generally larger for naive than for memory subsets. When a few donors were compared, the shared fraction of clonotypes was about 5% for naive CD4, about 4% for naive CD8, 2% to 2.5% for memory CD4, and 0.4% for memory CD8.

The germline V gene specifies SNHLY as CDR1 and FYNNEI as CDR2. Its CDR3 holds 16 amino acids, cysteine through phenylalanine. CDR3 DNA only is kept here, 48 bases in frame from base 1. Trimming removed 2 bases from V and 1 base from J; the gene matches leave 6 bases unexplained. The chain was built from TRBV2 and TRBJ2-3, with TRBD2 matching 7 junction bases. This receptor was taken from a man younger than 30 in good health. Some clones in this sample may be carry-over from other donors' samples. Sequencing was performed on naive CD4+ T cells from PBMCs. In light of the paper, this sample's cell subset or site label describes: CD45RA+ positively selected. The nucleotides read TGTGCCAGCAGTGAAACTCGGACTAGGGGCACAGATACGCAGTATTTT. It codes for CASSETRTRGTDTQYF.